The source of this T cell receptor beta chain is a study of tissue T cells after allogeneic stem cell transplantation. Sequencing was performed with immunoSEQ multiplex PCR; in TCRdb, only in-frame clones are kept and a portion is missing. The sample lists more than 7,000 clones, about 56% occurring once. This clone has just a few counts. The sample consisted of tissue from the jejunum, taken at autopsy. The TCR comes from a female donor of 60 years or more with lung cancer.

The CDR3 protein is CAWSVSSYEQYF. The CDR3 nucleotides read TGTGCCTGGAGTGTCTCTAGCTACGAGCAGTACTTC. V is TRBV30 and J is TRBJ2-7; the D is unclear. Deletions cut 0 bases from V and 3 bases from J, with 6 bases between. The CDR3 sequence is 12 residues long. Germline V gene lookup returns CDR1 GTSNPN and CDR2 SVGIG (reference sequence).